The 26 T cell receptor beta chains below come from one sample, sequenced in a study of blood T cell repertoires in COVID-19. Generated by immunoSEQ multiplex PCR, the TCRdb table keeps only in-frame clones and is missing some. The repertoire holds 400,000 to 550,000 clones, with 70% to 90% as singletons. The sample consisted of PBMCs or T cells enriched from blood (not recorded which). Source of these receptors: a woman aged 18 to 35 with acute COVID-19.

This clone has just one count. The chain carries TRBV3-1 (or the pseudogene TRBV3-2) and TRBJ2-7, with D unclear. The CDR3 is 15 amino acids. Germline assignment: CDR1 LGHDT and CDR2 YNNKEL (reference sequence). V lost 0 bases and J 6 bases, leaving 15 bases between the germline ends. The CDR3 spells CASSQDPLPGSEQYF. In DNA form, the CDR3 reads TGTGCCAGCAGCCAAGATCCTCTCCCGGGTTCCGAGCAGTACTTC.

The chain joins TRBV5-1 to TRBJ2-5; 11 bases agree with TRBD2. Germline V gene data show CDR1 as SGHRS and CDR2 as YFSETQ. The CDR3 runs to 15 residues. V lost 2 bases to trimming and J lost 5 bases; unmatched junction nucleotides: 5. CDR3 sequence (DNA): TGCGCCAGCAGCTTAACTAGCGGGGGTTTGGAGACCCAGTACTTC. This encodes CASSLTSGGLETQYF.

The chain combines TRBV19 with TRBJ1-1; weak D call: TRBD1 (5 bases). The CDR3 consists of 14 residues. Trimming removed 4 bases at V and 0 bases at J, with 9 bases between. Germline CDR1 is LNHDA and CDR2 is SQIVND (reference sequence). The CDR3 region has the DNA TGTGCCAGTAGTACGACAGCAGTGAACACTGAAGCTTTCTTT. Protein: CASSTTAVNTEAFF.

The rearrangement uses TRBV10-1 and TRBJ1-6, with 7 positions matching TRBD1. V was pared by 6 bases and J by 8 bases, with 4 bases of the junction left unmatched. The CDR3 extends over 13 amino acids. Germline V CDR1 and CDR2: WNHNN, SYGVQD (reference sequence). CDR3 region: CASSRDRDSPLHF. The CDR3 DNA follows: TGCGCCAGCAGCCGGGACAGAGATTCACCCCTCCACTTT.

The rearrangement uses TRBV13 and TRBJ1-2, with D uncertain. The germline gives CDR1 PRHDT, CDR2 FYEKMQ (reference sequence). Trimming took 0 bases from V and 2 from J, leaving 7 bases between them. The CDR3 loop spans 14 amino acids. This CDR3 reads CASSLGAGNYGYTF. CDR3 sequence (DNA): TGTGCCAGCAGCTTAGGAGCAGGAAACTATGGCTACACCTTC.

The genes are TRBV6-2 or TRBV6-3 and TRBJ1-5; no clear D. The CDR3 is made up of 12 amino acids. V gave up 0 bases and J gave up 15 bases, with 12 bases separating them. The germline V gene encodes CDR1 MNHEY and CDR2 SVGEGT. The DNA for the CDR3 is TGTGCCAGCAGTTACTCTGGGAGGGAAACGCATTTT. Translation gives CASSYSGRETHF.

This clone has ten or more counts. The J gene is TRBJ1-4, the V gene TRBV18; D is ambiguous. The CDR3 covers 14 residues. Deletions cut 0 bases from V and 7 bases from J, with 9 bases between. Germline CDR1 is KGHSH and CDR2 is LQKENI. The CDR3 DNA reads as TGTGCCAGCTCACCACCGGCGGAGCCTGAAAAACTGTTTTTT. Translation gives CASSPPAEPEKLFF. The variable domain in full, with the rest retrieved from reference TRBV18 and TRBJ1-4, is NAGVMQNPRHLVRRRGQEARLRCSPMKGHSHVYWYRQLPEEGLKFMVYLQKENIIDESGMPKERFSAEFPKEGPSILRIQQVVRGDSAAYFCASSPPAEPEKLFFGSGTQLSVL.

The count of this clone is one. The chain combines TRBV7-8 with TRBJ1-2; D not resolved. Trimming left V 1 base short and J 4 bases short, with 7 bases between. The germline V gene encodes CDR1 SGHVS and CDR2 FQNEAQ. CDR3 size: 13 residues. In DNA, the CDR3 is TGTGCCAGCAGCTTAGATCTATTCTATGGCTACACCTTC. Amino acid sequence: CASSLDLFYGYTF. The variable domain in full, with the rest retrieved from reference TRBV7-8 and TRBJ1-2, is GAGVSQSPRYKVAKRGQDVALRCDPISGHVSLFWYQQALGQGPEFLTYFQNEAQLDKSGLPSDRFFAERPEGSVSTLKIQRTQQEDSAVYLCASSLDLFYGYTFGSGTRLTVV.

This sequence joins TRBV4-3 and TRBJ1-5; 8 nucleotides line up with TRBD1. Germline V CDR1 and CDR2: LGHNA, YSLEER. The V gene end was trimmed by 4 bases and the J gene end by 5 bases; junction bases not matched to a gene: 7. The CDR3 length is 15 residues. The CDR3 coding sequence is TGCGCCAGCAGCCCCAGGCAGGGGGCCGATCAGCCCCAGCATTTT. It yields the protein CASSPRQGADQPQHF.

The V gene is TRBV9, the J gene TRBJ2-1, with 9 bases lining up with TRBD2. Germline trimming cut 1 base from V and 5 bases from J; bases unmatched to any gene: 16. CDR1 and CDR2 from the germline V gene are SGDLS and YYNGEE. The CDR3 consists of 19 residues. CDR3 bases: TGTGCCAGCAGCGTAACGTTTCGGGCGGGAGGGCCGACTAACAATGAGCAGTTCTTC. It codes for CASSVTFRAGGPTNNEQFF.

This clone was counted a few times. This chain links TRBV29-1 with TRBJ1-4; weak D call: TRBD1 (6 bases). Trimming took off 6 bases at V and 3 bases at J, with 11 bases between the two ends. The CDR3 length is 13 residues. Germline CDR1 reads SQVTM; CDR2 reads ANQGSEA. The DNA of the CDR3 is TGCAGCGTCAAGGACAGATCTAATGAAAAACTGTTTTTT. Translating gives CSVKDRSNEKLFF.

With regard to this clone: The same CDR3 can be traced to other DNA sequences in this sample. The J gene is TRBJ2-7, the V gene TRBV11-2; TRBD1 matches at 10 bases. The CDR3 consists of 15 residues. J lost 4 bases, V lost 3 bases, and 6 bases had no gene match. The germline V gene has CDR1 SGHAT and CDR2 FQNNGV. CDR3 sequence reads: CASSLGQGISYEQYF. The CDR3 coding sequence is TGTGCCAGCAGCTTGGGACAGGGGATCAGTTACGAGCAGTACTTC.

The chain carries TRBV7-9 and TRBJ1-2; D not resolved. The CDR3 has 13 amino acids. V was pared by 1 base and J by 4 bases, with 7 bases between. Germline lookup yields CDR1 SEHNR and CDR2 FQNEAQ (reference sequence). The DNA of the CDR3 is TGTGCCAGCAGCTTAGACAGCATCTATGGCTACACCTTC. Its protein is CASSLDSIYGYTF.

The chain combines TRBV9 with TRBJ2-7, with D possibly being TRBD2 (5 bases). The CDR3 length is 13 residues. The V gene's germline CDR1 is SGDLS and CDR2 YYNGEE. V was cut by 1 base and J by 3 bases, with 8 bases left in between. The chain's CDR3 is CASSVSGGYEQYF. The CDR3, as DNA: TGTGCCAGCAGCGTATCCGGAGGCTACGAGCAGTACTTC. Drawing the rest from reference TRBV9 and TRBJ2-7, the complete variable domain is DSGVTQTPKHLITATGQRVTLRCSPRSGDLSVYWYQQSLDQGLQFLIQYYNGEERAKGNILERFSAQQFPDLHSELNLSSLELGDSALYFCASSVSGGYEQYFGPGTRLTVT.

The chain links TRBV4-2 to TRBJ2-7, with D hard to call. Per germline, CDR1 LGHNA and CDR2 YNFKEQ. Trimming cost V 0 bases and J 3 bases, with 12 bases left between them. CDR3 length: 15 residues. The CDR3 spells CASSQEGDRRYEQYF. CDR3 DNA sequence: TGTGCCAGCAGCCAAGAAGGAGACCGGCGCTACGAGCAGTACTTC.

This chain uses TRBV10-2 with TRBJ2-2, with D perhaps TRBD1 (7 bases). Germline V gene data show CDR1 as WSHSY and CDR2 as SAAADI. The CDR3 totals 15 residues. Trimming left V 11 bases short and J 3 bases short, with 19 bases between. The CDR3 coding sequence is TGCGCCCTGGGGGGCGACAGGGAATACACCGGGGAGCTGTTTTTT. Translated: CALGGDREYTGELFF.

The sample holds one count of this clone. The rearrangement uses TRBV10-3 and TRBJ2-7, with TRBD2 matching 8 bases. The CDR3 contains 13 residues. CDR1 ENHRY and CDR2 SYGVKD come from the germline V gene. The CDR3 sequence is CASAGGSDSEQYF. The CDR3 DNA reads TGTGCTTCTGCGGGAGGCTCAGATTCCGAGCAGTACTTC.

The rearrangement links TRBV5-6 to TRBJ1-2, with 7 bases fitting TRBD1. This CDR3 is 18 amino acids long. V dropped 0 bases and J dropped 4; count of bases not matched to a gene: 15. The V gene's germline CDR1 is SGHDT and CDR2 YYEEEE. CDR3 DNA: TGTGCCAGCAGCTTGGACAGGGGCGCAATCTCTTTCTCCTATGGCTACACCTTC. Encoded protein: CASSLDRGAISFSYGYTF.

The rearrangement joins TRBV3-1 (or the pseudogene TRBV3-2) to TRBJ1-5; 7 bases map to TRBD1. V shed 5 bases and J 2 bases; nucleotides not matched to a gene: 3. Germline CDR1 is LGHDT and CDR2 is YNNKEL (reference sequence). The CDR3 extends over 14 amino acids. DNA of the CDR3: TGTGCCAGCAGCAATCAGGGGGGCAATCAGCCCCAGCATTTT. It specifies CASSNQGGNQPQHF.

The V call is TRBV6-6, the J call TRBJ1-3; D gene unclear. Germline loops: CDR1 MNHNY, CDR2 SVGAGI (reference sequence). This CDR3 is 17 amino acids long. V gave up 5 bases and J gave up 0 bases, with 17 bases separating them. CDR3 coding DNA: TGTGCCAGCAGTCCCCAGGCGGGGATTCGCTCTGGAAACACCATATATTTT. This encodes CASSPQAGIRSGNTIYF.

The chain recombines TRBV6-7 with TRBJ2-7; 9 nucleotides align to TRBD1. TRBV6-7 is reported as an ORF; its role is uncertain. V gave up 1 base and J gave up 0 bases; unmatched junction bases: 7. The CDR3 sequence is 17 residues long. The CDR3 DNA follows: TGTGCCAGCAGTTACTGGGGACAGGGCCCGAGCTCCTACGAGCAGTACTTC. Translated: CASSYWGQGPSSYEQYF.

This clone was counted once. This rearrangement joins TRBV4-1 to TRBJ1-1; 7 bases are shared with TRBD1. This CDR3 has 14 residues. V dropped 4 bases and J dropped 1; count of bases not matched to a gene: 3. Germline loops: CDR1 MGHRA, CDR2 YSYEKL. CDR3: CASSLRTGNTEAFF. The DNA of the CDR3 is TGCGCCAGCAGCCTCCGGACAGGGAACACTGAAGCTTTCTTT.

V usage is TRBV2 and J usage is TRBJ1-1; D might be TRBD1 (6 bases). Trimming took off 7 bases at V and 1 base at J, with 10 bases between the two ends. The CDR3 contains 13 residues. Germline V gene sequence: CDR1 SNHLY, CDR2 FYNNEI. The CDR3 loop is CASIEDRNTEAFF. The CDR3 bases are TGTGCCAGCATTGAGGACAGGAACACTGAAGCTTTCTTT.

This clone showed up just a few times. One end of the junction is discordant with germline, which a read error may explain. The genes are TRBV7-7 and TRBJ2-1; 9 bases line up with TRBD1. The germline V gene encodes CDR1 SSHAT and CDR2 FNYEAQ (reference sequence). The CDR3 is 13 amino acids. The DNA of the CDR3 is TGTGCTAGCAGCTTAGGACAGGGGAAGGAGCAGTTCTTC. Protein: CASSLGQGKEQFF.

The chain employs TRBV28 and TRBJ1-4; D is undetermined. V lost 6 bases and J lost 4, with 9 bases in between. The CDR3 runs to 13 residues. In germline, CDR1 is MDHEN, CDR2 SYDVKM. The CDR3 DNA reads as TGTGCCAGCAGCCGCCCTATTAATGAAAAACTGTTTTTT. Amino acid sequence: CASSRPINEKLFF.

The CDR3 DNA reads as TGTGCCAGTAAACAGGGTAATTCACCCCTCCACTTT. This encodes CASKQGNSPLHF. The V and J genes are TRBV19 and TRBJ1-6, with D tentatively TRBD1 (6 bases). The length of the CDR3 is 12 residues. Trimming removed 7 bases at V and 6 bases at J, with 7 bases between. Looked up from germline, CDR1 is LNHDA and CDR2 is SQIVND (reference sequence).